Below, one T cell receptor beta chain is given with its context. This clonotype was found many times. The clone's antigen remains unknown. No base-level quality is on record; no much larger clone is a single base apart. Relative to germline, V is missing 4 bases and J is missing 8 bases, with 6 bases of the junction outside any gene match. Per the germline V gene (reference sequence), LGHDT is the CDR1 and YNNKEL is the CDR2. From cysteine to phenylalanine, the CDR3 is 14 amino acids long. Solely the CDR3 DNA is kept, with 42 bases framed from the first base. The sample comes from a study of T-cell reconstitution after alpha-beta-depleted transplantation in children (dated by TCRdb to 2016 to 2018). Looking at the study overall: T-cell immune reconstitution after TCRalphabeta/CD19-depleted allogeneic hematopoietic cell transplantation in children was quantitatively tracked in the study by means of TCR repertoire profiling.

Libraries were prepared through PCR. TCRdb shows the sequencer as Illumina HiSeq 2500. TCR libraries were prepared with molecular barcoding, using unique molecular identifiers to normalize TCRbeta repertoire quantification. TCRdb passed the public sequencing reads through fastp at Q25 and MiXCR, retaining productive beta sequences. When rows share a CDR3 protein, they turn into one entry using the most common DNA and genes. This sample comprises about 22,000 distinct CDR3 sequences, 11% of them detected only once. Roughly 25% of the sample belongs to the ten largest clones. The sequence links TRBV3-1 to TRBJ2-1, and 9 junctional nucleotides match TRBD2. Sequences were derived from PBMCs from the stem cell graft donor, sampled from the stem cell graft. This sequence was found in a human donor who donated a stem cell graft to a child with chronic granulomatous disease. The base sequence is TGTGCCAGCAGCCCTGGACTAGCGAGCGATGAGCAGTTCTTC. The encoded protein is CASSPGLASDEQFF.